This T cell receptor (beta chain) appears in the sequencing data of a study of cytotoxic CD8 clonotypes in ibrutinib-treated CLL. Across the study: Recorded responses included 25 or so partial and 2 complete; following median around 73 months, roughly 15 stayed remitted and around 12 progressed. Specimens for response were gathered following a median about 11 months of therapy, spanning 6 to 36.

Sequenced by immunoSEQ multiplex PCR; TCRdb stores in-frame clones only, minus some. The repertoire has about 310,000 clones, around four fifths of them found once; the top ten carry about 6.3%. Findings and caveats of the study: Baseline levels of clonality went above those of age-matched healthy donors and moved with circulating CD8+ T-cell counts.

On this clone itself: As yet, its antigen is unknown.

Cryopreserved PBMCs yielded roughly 2 micrograms of genomic DNA for TCR beta libraries. This CDR3 comprises 14 residues. V was cut by 1 base and J by 0 bases, with 5 bases left in between. Germline V gene data show CDR1 as SGHNT and CDR2 as YENEEA. The sample was PBMCs, taken before ibrutinib treatment. The receptor was derived from a human donor with chronic lymphocytic leukemia. The V call is TRBV11-3, the J call TRBJ2-3; D gene uncertain. CDR3 coding DNA: TGTGCCAGCAGCTTAGCCCCAAGCACAGATACGCAGTATTTT. The encoded protein is CASSLAPSTDTQYF.